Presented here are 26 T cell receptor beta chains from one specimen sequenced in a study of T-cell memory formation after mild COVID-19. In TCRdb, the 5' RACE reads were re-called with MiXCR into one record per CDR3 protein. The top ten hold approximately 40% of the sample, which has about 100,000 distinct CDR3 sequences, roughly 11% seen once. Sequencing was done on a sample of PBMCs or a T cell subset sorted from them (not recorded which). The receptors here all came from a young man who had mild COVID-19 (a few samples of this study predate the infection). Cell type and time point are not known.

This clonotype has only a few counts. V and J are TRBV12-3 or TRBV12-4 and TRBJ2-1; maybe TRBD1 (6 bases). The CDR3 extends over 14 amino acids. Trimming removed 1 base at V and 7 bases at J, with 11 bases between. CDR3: CASSLGQAWNEQFF. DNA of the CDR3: TGTGCCAGCAGTTTAGGACAGGCATGGAATGAGCAGTTCTTC.

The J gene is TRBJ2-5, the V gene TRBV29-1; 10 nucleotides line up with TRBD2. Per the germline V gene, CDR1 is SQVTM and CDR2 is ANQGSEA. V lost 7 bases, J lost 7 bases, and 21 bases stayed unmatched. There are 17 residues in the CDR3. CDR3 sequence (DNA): TGCAGCGGGGGCCCTAGTGAAAGTAGCGGGAGGTCTGGGACCCAGTACTTC. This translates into CSGGPSESSGRSGTQYF.

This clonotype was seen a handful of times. The CDR3 loop is CASSSRFGEAFF. The CDR3 DNA reads TGTGCCAGCAGTTCTAGGTTCGGTGAAGCTTTCTTT. The chain has TRBV27 and TRBJ1-1; D uncertain. The CDR3 spans 12 residues. V was shortened by 4 bases and J by 7 bases, with 10 bases between the two germline ends. Germline-derived CDR1 and CDR2 are MNHEY and SMNVEV (reference sequence).

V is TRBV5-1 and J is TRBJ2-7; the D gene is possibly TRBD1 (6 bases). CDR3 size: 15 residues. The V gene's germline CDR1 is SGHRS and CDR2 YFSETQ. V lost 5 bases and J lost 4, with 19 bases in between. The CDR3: CASRLQGPREYEQYF. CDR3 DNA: TGCGCCAGCAGATTACAGGGCCCCCGTGAGTACGAGCAGTACTTC.

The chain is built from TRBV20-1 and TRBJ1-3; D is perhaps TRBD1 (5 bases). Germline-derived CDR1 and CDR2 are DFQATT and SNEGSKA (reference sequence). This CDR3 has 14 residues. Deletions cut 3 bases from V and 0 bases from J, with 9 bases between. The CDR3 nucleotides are TGCAGTGCTAGTACAGGATTCTCTGGAAACACCATATATTTT. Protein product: CSASTGFSGNTIYF.

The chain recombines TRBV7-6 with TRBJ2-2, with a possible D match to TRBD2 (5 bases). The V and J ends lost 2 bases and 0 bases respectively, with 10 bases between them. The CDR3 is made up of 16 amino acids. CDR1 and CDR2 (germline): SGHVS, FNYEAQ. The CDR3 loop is CASSLRTEANTGELFF. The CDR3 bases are TGTGCCAGCAGCTTAAGGACGGAGGCGAACACCGGGGAGCTGTTTTTT.

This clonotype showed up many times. The CDR3 loop is CAMPSTEWSYEQYV. Here the CDR3 DNA reads TGTGCCATGCCATCGACAGAATGGTCCTACGAGCAGTACGTC. V and J are TRBV10-3 and TRBJ2-7, with D perhaps TRBD1 (5 bases). V was shortened by 9 bases and J by 1 base, with 16 bases between the two germline ends. The CDR3 has 14 amino acids. Germline-derived CDR1 and CDR2 are ENHRY and SYGVKD.

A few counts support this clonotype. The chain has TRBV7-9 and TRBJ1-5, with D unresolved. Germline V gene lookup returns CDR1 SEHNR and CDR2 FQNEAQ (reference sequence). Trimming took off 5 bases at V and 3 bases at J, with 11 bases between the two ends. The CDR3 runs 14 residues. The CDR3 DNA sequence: TGTGCCAGCAGCCCCCTGTACACCAATCAGCCCCAGCATTTT. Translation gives CASSPLYTNQPQHF.

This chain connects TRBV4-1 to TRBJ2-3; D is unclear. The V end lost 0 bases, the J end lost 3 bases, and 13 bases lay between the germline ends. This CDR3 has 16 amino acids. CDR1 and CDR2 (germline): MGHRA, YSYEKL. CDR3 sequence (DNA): TGCGCCAGCAGCCAAGAAACCGTGAGGAAGACAGATACGCAGTATTTT. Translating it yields CASSQETVRKTDTQYF.

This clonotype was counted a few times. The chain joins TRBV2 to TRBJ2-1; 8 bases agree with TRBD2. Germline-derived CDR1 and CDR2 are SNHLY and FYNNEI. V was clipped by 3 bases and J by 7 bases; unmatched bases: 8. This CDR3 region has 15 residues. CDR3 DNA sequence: TGTGCCAGCAGTGATTTGGCGGGGGGCCTGAATGAGCAGTTCTTC. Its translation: CASSDLAGGLNEQFF.

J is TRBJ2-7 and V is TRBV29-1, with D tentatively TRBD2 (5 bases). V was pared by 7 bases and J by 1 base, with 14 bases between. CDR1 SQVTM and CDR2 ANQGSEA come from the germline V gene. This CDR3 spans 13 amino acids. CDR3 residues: CSAAGRDSYEQYF. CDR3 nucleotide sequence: TGCAGCGCCGCCGGACGGGATTCCTACGAGCAGTACTTC.

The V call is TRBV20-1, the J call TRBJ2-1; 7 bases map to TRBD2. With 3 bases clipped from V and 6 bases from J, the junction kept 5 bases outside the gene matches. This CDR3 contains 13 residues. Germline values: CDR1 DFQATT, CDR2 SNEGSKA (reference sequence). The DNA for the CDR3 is TGCAGTGCTAGGACTAGCCCCGGCAATGAGCAGTTCTTC. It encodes CSARTSPGNEQFF.

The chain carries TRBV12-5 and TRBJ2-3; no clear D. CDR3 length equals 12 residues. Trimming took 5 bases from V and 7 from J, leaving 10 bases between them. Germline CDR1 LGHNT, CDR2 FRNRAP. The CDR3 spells CASGPSGYTQYF. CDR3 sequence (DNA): TGTGCTAGTGGTCCCTCCGGGTATACGCAGTATTTT.

CDR3 loop: CASNSEATGYYEQYV. DNA of the CDR3: TGTGCCAGCAATTCAGAAGCGACAGGGTACTACGAGCAGTACGTC. V gene TRBV28 combines with J gene TRBJ2-7, with TRBD1 matching 7 bases. The CDR3 is made up of 15 amino acids. Germline CDR1 is MDHEN and CDR2 is SYDVKM. After removal of 7 bases from V and 3 bases from J, the junction contained 12 bases not matched to a gene.

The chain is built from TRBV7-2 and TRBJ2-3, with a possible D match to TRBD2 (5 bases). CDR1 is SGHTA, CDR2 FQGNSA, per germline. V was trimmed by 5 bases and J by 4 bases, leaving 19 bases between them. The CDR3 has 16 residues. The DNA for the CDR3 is TGTGCCAGCAGCCCGCAGTCTAGCACCTTCGCAGATACGCAGTATTTT. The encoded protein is CASSPQSSTFADTQYF. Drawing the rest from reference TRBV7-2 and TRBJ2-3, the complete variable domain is GAGVSQSPSNKVTEKGKDVELRCDPISGHTALYWYRQSLGQGLEFLIYFQGNSAPDKSGLPSDRFSAERTGGSVSTLTIQRTQQEDSAVYLCASSPQSSTFADTQYFGPGTRLTVL.

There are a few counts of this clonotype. The DNA of the CDR3 is TGCGCCAGCAGTCCTGGGATTTCCTACGAGCAGTACTTC. Translated, it gives CASSPGISYEQYF. The chain links TRBV4-3 to TRBJ2-7; D gene unclear. Germline V gene data show CDR1 as LGHNA and CDR2 as YSLEER. V was pared by 6 bases and J by 1 base, with 10 bases between. The CDR3 is 13 amino acids.

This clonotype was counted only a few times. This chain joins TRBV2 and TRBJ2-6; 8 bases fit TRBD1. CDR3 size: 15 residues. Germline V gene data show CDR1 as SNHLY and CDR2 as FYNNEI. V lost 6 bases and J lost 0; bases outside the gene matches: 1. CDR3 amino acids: CASSGQGSGANVLTF. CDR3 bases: TGTGCCAGCAGCGGACAGGGCTCTGGGGCCAACGTCCTGACTTTC.

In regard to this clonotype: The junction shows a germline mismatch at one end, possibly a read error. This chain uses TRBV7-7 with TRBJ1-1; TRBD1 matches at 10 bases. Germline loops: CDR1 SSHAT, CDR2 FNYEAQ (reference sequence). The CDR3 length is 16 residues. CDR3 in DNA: TGTGCTAGCAGCGACCGAGCCGGGACAGGGGATACTGAAGCTTTCTTT. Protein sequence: CASSDRAGTGDTEAFF.

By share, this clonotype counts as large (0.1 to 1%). The CDR3 bases are TGTGCCAGCAGTGCAGGGGCAGGCAATCAGCCCCAGCATTTT. It specifies CASSAGAGNQPQHF. The V gene is TRBV6-2 or TRBV6-3, the J gene TRBJ1-5; perhaps TRBD1 as D (6 bases). The CDR3 consists of 14 residues. V dropped 5 bases and J dropped 2 bases, with 10 bases sitting between them. Germline V gene sequence: CDR1 MNHEY, CDR2 SVGEGT.

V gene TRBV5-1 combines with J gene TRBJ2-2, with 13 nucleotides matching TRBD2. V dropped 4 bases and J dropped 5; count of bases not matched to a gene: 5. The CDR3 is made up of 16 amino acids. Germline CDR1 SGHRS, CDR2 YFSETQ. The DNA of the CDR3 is TGCGCCAGCAGCCCTCGACTAGCGGGGGGTACCGGGGAGCTGTTTTTT. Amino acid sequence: CASSPRLAGGTGELFF.

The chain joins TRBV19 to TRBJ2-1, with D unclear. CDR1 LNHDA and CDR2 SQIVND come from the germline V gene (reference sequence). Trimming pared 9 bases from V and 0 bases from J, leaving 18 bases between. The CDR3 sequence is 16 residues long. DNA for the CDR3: TGTGCCAGCCAAACCTCTCGAGGCACCTCCTACAATGAGCAGTTCTTC. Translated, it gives CASQTSRGTSYNEQFF.

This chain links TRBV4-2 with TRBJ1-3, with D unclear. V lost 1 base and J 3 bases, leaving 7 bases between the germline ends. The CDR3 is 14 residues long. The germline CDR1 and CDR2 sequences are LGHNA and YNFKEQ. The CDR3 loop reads CASSQVKDGNTIYF. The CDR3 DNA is TGTGCCAGCAGCCAAGTGAAGGATGGAAACACCATATATTTT.

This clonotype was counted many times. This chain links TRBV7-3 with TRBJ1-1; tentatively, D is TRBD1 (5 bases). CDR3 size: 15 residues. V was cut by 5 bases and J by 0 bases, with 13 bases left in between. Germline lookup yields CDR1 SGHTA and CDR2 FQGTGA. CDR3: CASSPQGSMNTEAFF. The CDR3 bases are TGTGCCAGCAGCCCCCAGGGTAGTATGAACACTGAAGCTTTCTTT.

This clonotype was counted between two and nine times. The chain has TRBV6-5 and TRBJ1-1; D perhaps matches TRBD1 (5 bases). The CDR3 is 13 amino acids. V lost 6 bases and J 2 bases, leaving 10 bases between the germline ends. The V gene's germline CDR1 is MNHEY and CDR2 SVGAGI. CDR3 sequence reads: CASRGWGNTEAFF. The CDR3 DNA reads TGTGCCAGCAGGGGGTGGGGCAACACTGAAGCTTTCTTT.

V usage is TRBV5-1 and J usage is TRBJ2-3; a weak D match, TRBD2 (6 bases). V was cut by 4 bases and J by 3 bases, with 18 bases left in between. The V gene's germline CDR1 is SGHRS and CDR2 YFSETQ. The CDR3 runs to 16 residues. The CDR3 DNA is TGCGCCAGCAGCCCTTGGGGATCGGGGGTTACAGATACGCAGTATTTT. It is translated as CASSPWGSGVTDTQYF.

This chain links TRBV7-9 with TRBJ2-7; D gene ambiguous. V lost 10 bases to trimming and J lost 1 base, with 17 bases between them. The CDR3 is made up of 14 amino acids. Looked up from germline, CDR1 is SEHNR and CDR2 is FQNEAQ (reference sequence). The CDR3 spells CAITPVAISYEQYV. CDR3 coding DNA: TGTGCCATCACCCCCGTAGCCATTTCCTACGAGCAGTACGTC.